This T cell receptor beta chain appears in the sequencing data of a study of CD8 T cells in Susac syndrome. CDR1 is SGDLS and CDR2 is YYNGEE in the germline V gene. The V end was cut by 4 bases, the J end by 11 bases, with 12 bases between. The CDR3 is made up of 11 amino acids. About 0.5 to 1 ug RNA was reverse transcribed with random hexamers. Amplification of TCR beta CDR3 was carried out by immunoSEQ multiplex PCR, which covered 54 Vbeta and 13 Jbeta segments. TCRdb recomputed calls from the immunoSEQ multiplex PCR reads with MiXCR, one row per CDR3 protein. The data show 150,000 to 250,000 distinct CDR3 sequences, with 90% to 95% seen just once and approximately 0.093% held by the top ten. TCR beta sequencing was performed on blood CD8+ and CD4+ T cells. Patients with stable or active relapsing-remitting disease, all of them treatment-naive, made up the multiple sclerosis controls. TEMRA cells were enriched by FACS, and CD4+ and CD8+ T cells were negatively isolated.

J is TRBJ1-2 and V is TRBV9; D call uncertain. This receptor was obtained from a human donor with multiple sclerosis. The sample consisted of CD4+ T cells from PBMCs. The CDR3 sequence is CASSLDGEYTF. The CDR3 region has the DNA TGTGCCAGCAGCCTCGACGGGGAATACACCTTC.